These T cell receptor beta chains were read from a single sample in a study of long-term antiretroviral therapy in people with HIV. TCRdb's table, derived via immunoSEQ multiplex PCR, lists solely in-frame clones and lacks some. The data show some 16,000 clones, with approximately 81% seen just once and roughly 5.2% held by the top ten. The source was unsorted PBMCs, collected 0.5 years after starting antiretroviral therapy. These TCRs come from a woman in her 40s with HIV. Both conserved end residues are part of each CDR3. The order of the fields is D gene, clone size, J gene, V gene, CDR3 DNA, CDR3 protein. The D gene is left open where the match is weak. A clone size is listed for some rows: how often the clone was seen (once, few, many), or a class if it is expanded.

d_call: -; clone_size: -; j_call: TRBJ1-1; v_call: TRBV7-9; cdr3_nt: TGTGCCAGCAGCTCCGGACGGGATGTCACTGAAGCTTTCTTT; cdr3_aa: CASSSGRDVTEAFF
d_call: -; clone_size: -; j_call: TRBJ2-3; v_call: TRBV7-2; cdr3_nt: TGTGCCAGCAGCTTAGGGCTGAGCACAGATACGCAGTATTTT; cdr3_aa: CASSLGLSTDTQYF
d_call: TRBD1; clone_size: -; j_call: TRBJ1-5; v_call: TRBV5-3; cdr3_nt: TGTGCCAGAAGCTCAACCGGGACAGGGGCTTCCAATCAGCCCCAGCATTTT; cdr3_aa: CARSSTGTGASNQPQHF
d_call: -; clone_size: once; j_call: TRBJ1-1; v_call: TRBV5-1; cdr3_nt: TGCGCCAGCGGAGTGCGGTTGGGCAGTATCGACACTGAAGCTTTCTTT; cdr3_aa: CASGVRLGSIDTEAFF
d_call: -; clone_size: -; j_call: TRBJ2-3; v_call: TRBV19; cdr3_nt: TGTGCCAGTAGTCCAGCGGACACAGATACGCAGTATTTT; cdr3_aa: CASSPADTDTQYF
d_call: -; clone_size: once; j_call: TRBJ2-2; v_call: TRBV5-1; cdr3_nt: TGCGCCAGCAGCCGCGGCTCGGGGTCCGGGGAGCTGTTTTTT; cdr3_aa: CASSRGSGSGELFF
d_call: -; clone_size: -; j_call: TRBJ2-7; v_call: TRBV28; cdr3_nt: TGTGCCAGCAATACCGCCACGGGAGTCGTCTCCTACGAGCAGTACTTC; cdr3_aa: CASNTATGVVSYEQYF
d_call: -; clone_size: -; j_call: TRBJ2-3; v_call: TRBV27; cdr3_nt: TGTGCCAGCAGTTTAAATGGGCATACGCAGTATTTT; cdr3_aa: CASSLNGHTQYF
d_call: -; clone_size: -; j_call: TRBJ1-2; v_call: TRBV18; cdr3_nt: TGTGCCAGCTCACTATCGGACAAAAACTATGGCTACACCTTC; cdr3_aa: CASSLSDKNYGYTF
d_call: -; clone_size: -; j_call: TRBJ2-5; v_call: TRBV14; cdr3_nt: TGTGCCAGCAGTCAAGTCTTTCAAGAGACCCAGTACTTC; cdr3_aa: CASSQVFQETQYF
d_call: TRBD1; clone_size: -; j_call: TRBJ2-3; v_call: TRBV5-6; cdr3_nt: TGTGCCAGCAGCCTAGGGACAGGCGGCACAGATACGCAGTATTTT; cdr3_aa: CASSLGTGGTDTQYF
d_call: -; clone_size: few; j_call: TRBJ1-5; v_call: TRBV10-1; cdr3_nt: TGCGCCAGCTCCGGACCACTAATAACTCAGCCCCAGCATTTT; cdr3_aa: CASSGPLITQPQHF
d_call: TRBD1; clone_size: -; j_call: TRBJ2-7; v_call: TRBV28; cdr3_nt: TGTGCCAGCAGGAATACAGGGGAGTATGGCGAGCAGTACTTC; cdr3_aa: CASRNTGEYGEQYF
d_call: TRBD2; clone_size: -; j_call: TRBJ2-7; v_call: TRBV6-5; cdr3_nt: TGTGCCAGCAGTTTCGGGAGGGCCGCCTACGAGCAGTACTTC; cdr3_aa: CASSFGRAAYEQYF
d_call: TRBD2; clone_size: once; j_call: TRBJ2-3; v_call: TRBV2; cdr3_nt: TGTGCCAGCAGTGAATTCACTAGCGGGAGCAGGTGGACAGATACGCAGTATTTT; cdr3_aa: CASSEFTSGSRWTDTQYF
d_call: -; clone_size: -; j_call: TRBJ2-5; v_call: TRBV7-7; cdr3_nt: TGTGCCAGCAGCTTAGAGCGGACGGGCGCTGGTGAGACCCAGTACTTC; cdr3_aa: CASSLERTGAGETQYF
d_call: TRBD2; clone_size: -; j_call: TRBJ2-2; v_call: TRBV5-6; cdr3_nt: TGTGCCAGCAGCTTGGCCGGGCGGGAGTCCACCGGGGAGCTGTTTTTT; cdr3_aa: CASSLAGRESTGELFF
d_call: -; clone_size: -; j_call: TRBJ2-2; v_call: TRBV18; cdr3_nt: TGTGCCAGCTCACCATCTCAACCACAGAACACCGGGGAGCTGTTTTTT; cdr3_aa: CASSPSQPQNTGELFF
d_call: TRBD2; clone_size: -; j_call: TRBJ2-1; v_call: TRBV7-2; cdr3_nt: TGTGCCAGCAGCCAATTCGGGGCGGGAGATATAAATGAGCAGTTCTTC; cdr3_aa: CASSQFGAGDINEQFF
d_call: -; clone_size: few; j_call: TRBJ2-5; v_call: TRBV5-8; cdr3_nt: TGTGCCAGCAGCTTGGCGACCGGGGAGACCCAGTACTTC; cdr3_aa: CASSLATGETQYF
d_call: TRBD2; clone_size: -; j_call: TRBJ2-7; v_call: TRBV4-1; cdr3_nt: TGCGCCAGCAGCACAGCGGGAGCCGCCTACGAGCAGTACTTC; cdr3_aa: CASSTAGAAYEQYF
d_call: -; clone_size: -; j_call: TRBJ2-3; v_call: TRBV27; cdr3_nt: TGTGCCAGCAGTCCCCGACGAACTGCTGTCACAGATACGCAGTATTTT; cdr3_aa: CASSPRRTAVTDTQYF
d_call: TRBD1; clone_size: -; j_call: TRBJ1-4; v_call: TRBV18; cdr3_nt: TGTGCCAGCTCACCGGGACAGGGGAGGTCTAATGAAAAACTGTTTTTT; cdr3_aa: CASSPGQGRSNEKLFF
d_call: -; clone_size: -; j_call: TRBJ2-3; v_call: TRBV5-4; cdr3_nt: TGTGCCAGCAGCTTGGAATGGTGGGAGGACGACACAGATACGCAGTATTTT; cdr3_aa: CASSLEWWEDDTDTQYF
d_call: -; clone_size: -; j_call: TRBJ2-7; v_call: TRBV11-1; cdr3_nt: TGTGCCAGCAGCGAACAGGTTGCCTCCTACGAGCAGTACTTC; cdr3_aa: CASSEQVASYEQYF
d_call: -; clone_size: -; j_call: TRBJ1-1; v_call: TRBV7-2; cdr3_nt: TGTGCCAGCAGCTACCCCGGGGCGGGGTCTGAAGCTTTCTTT; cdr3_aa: CASSYPGAGSEAFF
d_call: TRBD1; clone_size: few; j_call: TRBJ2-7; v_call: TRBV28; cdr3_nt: TGTGCCAGCAGGTCCGGGGACAGGGTTGTCGACGAGCAGTACTTC; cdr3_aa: CASRSGDRVVDEQYF
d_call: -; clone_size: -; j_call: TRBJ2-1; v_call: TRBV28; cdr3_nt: TGTGCCAGCGCCTCGCCGGATCGGGATGAGCAGTTCTTC; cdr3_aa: CASASPDRDEQFF
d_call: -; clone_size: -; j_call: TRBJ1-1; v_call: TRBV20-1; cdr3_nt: TGCAGTGCCCTCCGAAGGTCTGAAGCTTTCTTT; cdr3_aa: CSALRRSEAFF
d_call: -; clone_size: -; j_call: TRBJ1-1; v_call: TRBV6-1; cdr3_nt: TGTGCCAGCAGTGTCGCGGAGACTGAAGCTTTCTTT; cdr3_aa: CASSVAETEAFF
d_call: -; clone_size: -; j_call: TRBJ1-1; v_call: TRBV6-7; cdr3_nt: TGTGCCAGCAGGGTCTTAGGAGGGTACACTGAAGCTTTCTTT; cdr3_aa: CASRVLGGYTEAFF
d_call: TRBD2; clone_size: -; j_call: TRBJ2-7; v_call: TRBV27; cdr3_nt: TGTGCCAGCAGTAGCGGGGGGTACTACGAGCAGTACTTC; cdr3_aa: CASSSGGYYEQYF
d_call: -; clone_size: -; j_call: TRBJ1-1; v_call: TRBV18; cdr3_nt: TGTGCCAGCAGCAAAAGGGAGGGGCTTTGGGAAGACACTGAAGCTTTCTTT; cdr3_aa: CASSKREGLWEDTEAFF
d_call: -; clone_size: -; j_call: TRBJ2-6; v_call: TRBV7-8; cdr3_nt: TGTGCCAGCAGCTTCGACATATTTGGGGCCAACGTCCTGACTTTC; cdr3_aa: CASSFDIFGANVLTF
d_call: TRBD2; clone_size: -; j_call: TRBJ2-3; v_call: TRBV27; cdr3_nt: TGTGCCAGCAGTCCCCAACATGGAGCGGGAGGAGGGGATACGCAGTATTTT; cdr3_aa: CASSPQHGAGGGDTQYF
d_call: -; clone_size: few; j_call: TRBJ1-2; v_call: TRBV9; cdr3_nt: TGTGCCAGCAGCGTAGGAGACAGAGTGAACTATGGCTACACCTTC; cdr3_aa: CASSVGDRVNYGYTF
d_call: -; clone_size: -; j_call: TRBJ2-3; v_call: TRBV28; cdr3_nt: TGTGCCAGCAGTCCCCTCCGTGAGTCTAGCACAGATACGCAGTATTTT; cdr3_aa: CASSPLRESSTDTQYF